The clone carrying this T cell receptor (beta chain) has a handful of counts. The trim removed 3 bases at V and 0 bases at J, leaving 5 bases unmatched. In germline, CDR1 is SGHVS, CDR2 FNYEAQ. The CDR3 sequence is 16 residues long. The sample comes from a study of immune evolution from preneoplasia to lung adenocarcinoma. Profiled with immunoSEQ multiplex PCR; TCRdb holds only in-frame clones, not every one. The table includes approximately 5,000 clones, around three quarters detected once. H&E slides confirmed each diagnosis, reviewed by two pathologists independently. The sequencing input was FFPE lung adenocarcinoma in situ tissue. This sequence joins TRBV7-6 and TRBJ2-7; TRBD1 aligns across 10 bases. This TCR came from a person between 60 and 79 years old with lung adenocarcinoma. The CDR3 region is CASSLTGGMSSYEQYF. CDR3 nucleotides: TGTGCCAGCAGCTTGACAGGGGGCATGAGCTCCTACGAGCAGTACTTC. Drawing the rest from reference TRBV7-6 and TRBJ2-7, the complete variable domain is GAGVSQSPRYKVTKRGQDVALRCDPISGHVSLYWYRQALGQGPEFLTYFNYEAQQDKSGLPNDRFSAERPEGSISTLTIQRTEQRDSAMYRCASSLTGGMSSYEQYFGPGTRLTVT.